This T cell receptor beta chain was identified during a study of blood T cell repertoires in COVID-19 (dated by TCRdb to 2020 to 2021). About the study as a whole: Collaborator samples came from the United States, Italy and Spain and covered acute and convalescent phases of COVID-19. Where available, HLA class I and class II types were taken from metadata supplied by the sample provider and were not determined by assay-based typing. A de-identified subject ID, COVID-19 status, age in years and sex were almost always included in the sample metadata. The dataset comprised deeply sampled blood TCRbeta repertoires from subjects exposed to, actively infected with, or recovered from COVID-19. The material from the prospective study consisted of cDNA or gDNA derived from T cells, B-cell-depleted T cells, or PBMCs. The repertoires were released in a freely available public database intended as a resource for research on the immune response to SARS-CoV-2. Samples came from the ongoing ImmuneRACE study (first 160 participants) plus 1,254 subjects from 6 global collaborators. The paper as a whole reports these results and caveats: Clinical and demographic metadata were provided uncurated, with the amount varying by source and participant.

Germline trimming: 5 bases from V, 8 bases from J; junction bases outside gene matches: 6. Reading from cysteine to phenylalanine, the CDR3 counts 14 amino acids. Only the CDR3 part of the read is kept: 42 bases, read in frame from the first base. The germline V gene (reference sequence) specifies LGHDT as CDR1 and YNNKEL as CDR2. This clone was observed a single time. The clone's antigen remains unknown. Base qualities are missing; no much larger clone stands one base away. Another Seattle source contributed samples from volunteer blood donors who had recovered from COVID-19. The collaborating institutions used their own protocols to collect whole blood in K2EDTA tubes. For TCRbeta analysis, collaborators shipped samples as frozen whole blood, isolated PBMCs, or DNA extracted from either of those sample types. TCRbeta CDR3 regions were amplified from genomic DNA using the immunoSEQ Assay, a bias-controlled multiplex PCR. On the authors' methods: The number of nucleated cells in each sample was estimated by amplification of reference gene primers within the assay. To quantify the absolute abundance of each unique TCRbeta CDR3 rearrangement, sequence reads were collapsed and filtered. For each sample, productive Simpson clonality was calculated as the square root of Simpson's diversity index over productive rearrangements. What TCRdb holds here is the immuneACCESS table cut down to in-frame rearrangements. Part of the clones is not present; checked against another copy, under half of the missing clones reflect an unresolved V gene, and the others are unexplained. V and J calls and clone size are copied from that table; D and trimming were computed from the DNA. Within this sample are about 170,000 clones, with 84% of them counted one time only. Jointly, the top ten make up 7.7% of the sample.

The sequenced sample was peripheral blood. The chain couples TRBV3-1 (or the pseudogene TRBV3-2) to TRBJ1-4; 9 bases in the junction line up with TRBD1. This receptor was obtained from a man aged 35-49 years who had recovered from COVID-19. The nucleotides are TGTGCCAGCAGCTCTCGGGACAGGGTCGAAAAACTGTTTTTT. It is translated as CASSSRDRVEKLFF.